The 28 T cell receptor beta chains in this list originate from one sample, sequenced in a study of control samples from healthy donors and cancer patients. The data were produced by immunoSEQ multiplex PCR, yet TCRdb's version contains in-frame clones alone and is incomplete. Found here are tens of thousands of clones, approximately 91% of them singletons; the top ten hold 35% to 50%. The sample consisted of PBMCs. These receptor sequences come from a man over 45 with head and neck cancer.

The J gene is TRBJ2-5, the V gene TRBV21-1; the table gives TRBD1 as D, unverified against the DNA. TRBV21-1 is recorded as a pseudogene. The CDR3 is 16 amino acids. CDR3 DNA: TGTGCCAGCAGCTCTCAATTACAGGGGGCACATGAGACCCAGTACTTC. It codes for CASSSQLQGAHETQYF.

V usage is TRBV7-6 and J usage is TRBJ2-3; no clear D gene. The CDR3 is 13 amino acids. Per the germline V gene, CDR1 is SGHVS and CDR2 is FNYEAQ. V was pared by 1 base and J by 5 bases, with 7 bases between. CDR3 region: CASSLVVLDTQYF. CDR3 nucleotides: TGTGCCAGCAGCTTAGTGGTGCTAGATACGCAGTATTTT. The full variable domain, with the rest looked up from reference TRBV7-6 and TRBJ2-3, is GAGVSQSPRYKVTKRGQDVALRCDPISGHVSLYWYRQALGQGPEFLTYFNYEAQQDKSGLPNDRFSAERPEGSISTLTIQRTEQRDSAMYRCASSLVVLDTQYFGPGTRLTVL.

J is TRBJ1-1 and V is TRBV27, with 9 positions matching TRBD1. This CDR3 is built from 14 residues. Per the germline V gene, CDR1 is MNHEY and CDR2 is SMNVEV (reference sequence). V lost 6 bases to trimming and J lost 8 bases; unmatched junction nucleotides: 10. Here the CDR3 reads CASSTGQGRVEAFF. DNA for the CDR3: TGTGCCAGCAGCACTGGACAGGGGAGGGTGGAAGCTTTCTTT.

This clone was recorded only once. This sequence joins TRBV27 and TRBJ1-1; D is unclear. The V end was cut by 2 bases, the J end by 1 base, with 5 bases between. This CDR3 comprises 13 residues. The germline V gene has CDR1 MNHEY and CDR2 SMNVEV (reference sequence). CDR3 protein: CASSLEGNTEAFF. The CDR3, as DNA: TGTGCCAGCAGTTTAGAGGGGAACACTGAAGCTTTCTTT.

The gene calls are TRBV29-1 and TRBJ2-1; TRBD1 is a possible D gene (6 bases). Germline V gene lookup returns CDR1 SQVTM and CDR2 ANQGSEA. V lost 5 bases and J 7 bases, leaving 9 bases between the germline ends. The CDR3 loop spans 11 amino acids. As DNA, the CDR3 is TGCAGCGTTTCACAGGGTAATGAGCAGTTCTTC. Protein sequence: CSVSQGNEQFF.

This clone appeared once. V gene TRBV5-6 combines with J gene TRBJ1-2; D is perhaps TRBD1 (5 bases). Germline assignment: CDR1 SGHDT and CDR2 YYEEEE. The length of the CDR3 is 13 residues. V lost 1 base and J lost 8, with 12 bases in between. CDR3 nucleotide sequence: TGTGCCAGCAGCTTGAGGGGCGTAGGGGGCTACACCTTC. Residues: CASSLRGVGGYTF.

The chain employs TRBV7-9 and TRBJ1-1; TRBD1 aligns across 10 bases. Germline loops: CDR1 SEHNR, CDR2 FQNEAQ (reference sequence). This CDR3 contains 15 residues. Trimming took 1 base from V and 4 from J; bases not matched to a gene: 3. The CDR3 reads CASSLETGGITEAFF. The CDR3 bases are TGTGCCAGCAGCTTAGAGACAGGGGGCATCACTGAAGCTTTCTTT.

V usage is TRBV16 and J usage is TRBJ1-5; possible D gene TRBD1, 6 bases. This CDR3 is 19 amino acids long. The V and J ends lost 3 bases and 0 bases respectively, with 21 bases between them. Germline CDR1 is KGHSY and CDR2 is FQNENV. In nucleotides, the CDR3 is TGTGCCAGCAGCCACTTACAGGGTTCTGGCAAATATAGCAATCAGCCCCAGCATTTT. Translation gives CASSHLQGSGKYSNQPQHF.

V gene TRBV7-2 combines with J gene TRBJ1-4; possible D gene TRBD1, 6 bases. CDR1 is SGHTA and CDR2 is FQGNSA in the germline V gene. V was pared by 5 bases and J by 5 bases, with 15 bases between. This CDR3 contains 15 residues. Here the CDR3 DNA reads TGTGCCAGCAGCCCCCGAGAGGGGGGAAATGAAAAACTGTTTTTT. This translates into CASSPREGGNEKLFF. Variable domain in full (rest from reference TRBV7-2 and TRBJ1-4): GAGVSQSPSNKVTEKGKDVELRCDPISGHTALYWYRQSLGQGLEFLIYFQGNSAPDKSGLPSDRFSAERTGGSVSTLTIQRTQQEDSAVYLCASSPREGGNEKLFFGSGTQLSVL.

The chain employs TRBV19 and TRBJ2-7, with 8 bases that match TRBD1. Unmatched junction bases numbered 6, after V lost 5 bases and J lost 6 bases. Germline CDR1 LNHDA, CDR2 SQIVND (reference sequence). The CDR3 length is 13 residues. The CDR3 sequence is CASSPGTGLEQYF. As DNA, the CDR3 is TGTGCCAGTAGTCCCGGGACAGGACTCGAGCAGTACTTC.

This clone was seen just once. The chain carries TRBV27 and TRBJ1-5, with TRBD1 identical over 10 bases. The ends lost 7 bases at V and 6 bases at J; junction bases unmatched: 6. The germline gives CDR1 MNHEY, CDR2 SMNVEV (reference sequence). The CDR3 spans 14 residues. CDR3 nucleotide sequence: TGTGCCAGCAAACCGGGACAGGGGACTCAGCCCCAGCATTTT. This translates into CASKPGQGTQPQHF.

The chain recombines TRBV19 with TRBJ1-5; D not resolved. The CDR3 runs 15 residues. CDR1 and CDR2 from the germline V gene are LNHDA and SQIVND (reference sequence). V lost 0 bases and J 3 bases, leaving 9 bases between the germline ends. CDR3: CASSIDESVNQPQHF. The DNA of the CDR3 is TGTGCCAGTAGTATAGATGAGTCAGTCAATCAGCCCCAGCATTTT.

The gene calls are TRBV19 and TRBJ1-2; no reliable D call. The CDR3 runs 13 residues. V lost 1 base and J lost 5, with 8 bases in between. The V gene's germline CDR1 is LNHDA and CDR2 SQIVND (reference sequence). For the CDR3, the DNA is TGTGCCAGTAGTATAGGACCGGGATATGGCTACACCTTC. It specifies CASSIGPGYGYTF.

This clone was picked up a small number of times. The rearrangement uses TRBV6-1 and TRBJ2-7; no firm D call. The CDR3 has 11 residues. Looked up from germline, CDR1 is MNHNS and CDR2 is SASEGT. Trimming removed 2 bases at V and 3 bases at J, with 2 bases between. The CDR3 sequence is CASSESYEQYF. In DNA, the CDR3 is TGTGCCAGCAGTGAAAGCTACGAGCAGTACTTC.

This chain uses TRBV29-1 with TRBJ2-7, with 10 bases lining up with TRBD1. With 7 bases clipped from V and 2 bases from J, the junction kept 8 bases outside the gene matches. The germline CDR1 and CDR2 sequences are SQVTM and ANQGSEA. The CDR3 is made up of 14 amino acids. The CDR3 loop is CSAGGQGLTYEQYF. CDR3 nucleotide sequence: TGCAGCGCGGGGGGACAGGGGTTAACCTACGAGCAGTACTTC.

The rearrangement links TRBV6-2 or TRBV6-3 to TRBJ1-6; 7 bases align to TRBD1. The germline CDR1 and CDR2 sequences are MNHEY and SVGEGT. There are 14 residues in the CDR3. Trimming at V came to 6 bases and at J to 7 bases, leaving 6 bases not matched to a gene. The CDR3 DNA reads as TGTGCCAGCAGCAAGGGACAGTTGAATTCACCCCTCCACTTT. Its protein product is CASSKGQLNSPLHF.

The chain uses TRBV7-8 and TRBJ2-2; 12 bases fit TRBD1. Trimming at V came to 4 bases and at J to 8 bases, leaving 5 bases not matched to a gene. The germline CDR1 and CDR2 sequences are SGHVS and FQNEAQ. The CDR3 length is 15 residues. The CDR3 reads CASSYRDRGHGELFF. CDR3 bases: TGTGCCAGCAGCTACCGGGACAGGGGGCATGGGGAGCTGTTTTTT.

In this sample, this clone turned up once. Other DNA sequences in this specimen translate into the identical CDR3. The chain is built from TRBV7-8 and TRBJ2-7, with 13 bases fitting TRBD2. Losses at the gene ends were 5 bases for V and 0 bases for J; bases not matched to a gene: 4. Germline values: CDR1 SGHVS, CDR2 FQNEAQ. This CDR3 is built from 16 residues. CDR3 sequence (DNA): TGTGCCAGCAGCCCTCGGACTAGCGGGAGCTCCTACGAGCAGTACTTC. Amino acid sequence: CASSPRTSGSSYEQYF.

The rearrangement links TRBV11-2 to TRBJ1-2, with D possibly matching TRBD1 (5 bases). Trimming took off 4 bases at V and 4 bases at J, with 13 bases between the two ends. The CDR3 is 14 amino acids. Per the germline V gene, CDR1 is SGHAT and CDR2 is FQNNGV. The DNA for the CDR3 is TGTGCCAGCAGCTACGAAGCCGGGGGCTATGGCTACACCTTC. Residues: CASSYEAGGYGYTF.

The V call is TRBV4-2, the J call TRBJ2-5; tentatively, D is TRBD1 (6 bases). Trimming removed 0 bases at V and 6 bases at J, with 11 bases between. The CDR3 is 14 amino acids. CDR1 LGHNA and CDR2 YNFKEQ come from the germline V gene. The CDR3, as DNA: TGTGCCAGCAGCCAAGAAACAGGGTTGAAGACCCAGTACTTC. It is translated as CASSQETGLKTQYF.

This chain uses TRBV28 with TRBJ1-2, with 8 bases that match TRBD1. Looked up from germline, CDR1 is MDHEN and CDR2 is SYDVKM. The CDR3 is 13 residues long. The trim removed 5 bases at V and 2 bases at J, leaving 1 base unmatched. The CDR3 loop reads CASSDRGNYGYTF. The CDR3 nucleotides are TGTGCCAGCAGTGACAGGGGAAACTATGGCTACACCTTC.

The J gene is TRBJ2-7, the V gene TRBV1; the D call of TRBD2 is as the table states it, not checked on the DNA. TRBV1 is a pseudogene. This CDR3 has 11 residues. The CDR3 region has the DNA TGCACCAGCAGCCAAACCGGGATAAGGTACTTC. Translation gives CTSSQTGIRYF.

The rearrangement uses TRBV5-6 and TRBJ1-3; 7 bases are a match to TRBD1. The germline gives CDR1 SGHDT, CDR2 YYEEEE. The CDR3 runs 19 residues. V lost 5 bases, J lost 7 bases, and 24 bases stayed unmatched. The DNA of the CDR3 is TGTGCCAGCAGTAAAAACGCCAACCAGGGACAGCTCTTTACGAACACCATATATTTT. Residues: CASSKNANQGQLFTNTIYF.

CDR3 protein: CASSSGTGLSTDTQYF. CDR3 sequence (DNA): TGCGCCAGCAGCTCAGGGACAGGGCTTAGCACAGATACGCAGTATTTT. This chain uses TRBV4-3 with TRBJ2-3; 9 bases match TRBD1. The junction had 6 bases not matched to a gene; V was cut back by 5 bases and J by 0 bases. This CDR3 has 16 residues. The germline gives CDR1 LGHNA, CDR2 YSLEER.

This chain joins TRBV28 and TRBJ2-5; possibly TRBD2 for D (5 bases). Trimming removed 5 bases from V and 5 bases from J, with 12 bases in between. The CDR3 is made up of 13 amino acids. The V gene's germline CDR1 is MDHEN and CDR2 SYDVKM. CDR3 residues: CASSPGLAETQYF. The DNA for the CDR3 is TGTGCCAGCAGTCCCGGACTCGCCGAGACCCAGTACTTC.

V gene TRBV18 combines with J gene TRBJ1-5, with 7 bases matching TRBD1. Per germline, CDR1 KGHSH and CDR2 LQKENI. Germline trimming cut 3 bases from V and 11 bases from J; bases unmatched to any gene: 4. There are 12 residues in the CDR3. CDR3 bases: TGTGCCAGCTCACCGGACGGGACAGCCCAGCATTTT. Its translation is CASSPDGTAQHF.

V and J are TRBV5-5 and TRBJ1-5, with D possibly TRBD1 on 5 matching bases. The CDR3 runs to 14 residues. CDR1 and CDR2 from the germline V gene are SGHKS and YYEKEE (reference sequence). Trimming cost V 3 bases and J 3 bases, with 10 bases left between them. The CDR3 nucleotides are TGTGCCAGCAGCTCCGGGACGTACAATCAGCCCCAGCATTTT. Translation: CASSSGTYNQPQHF.

The chain recombines TRBV18 with TRBJ2-1; 7 bases agree with TRBD1. Germline CDR1 and CDR2: KGHSH and LQKENI. CDR3 length equals 14 residues. V was clipped by 1 base and J by 6 bases; unmatched bases: 3. The DNA for the CDR3 is TGTGCCAGCTCACCACAGGGGGCGGGCAATGAGCAGTTCTTC. Amino acid sequence: CASSPQGAGNEQFF.